This T cell receptor (beta chain) was sequenced for a study of blood T cells in healthy people across ages. Combining a sample-barcoded 5' primer with a J-beta primer mix, a second PCR ran for roughly 7 to 11 cycles. TCRdb reprocessed the 5' RACE reads via MiXCR and lists one record per CDR3 protein. The sample lists about 1.1 million distinct CDR3 sequences, roughly two fifths occurring once. This CDR3 region has 14 residues. Germline V gene sequence: CDR1 SGHVS, CDR2 FQNEAQ. The ends were cut back, 2 bases at V and 5 bases at J, with 12 bases in the middle. This clonotype showed up just a few times.

Sequencing was carried out using blood. This clonotype was obtained from a man between 18 and 29 years old in good health. The gene calls are TRBV7-8 and TRBJ1-1, with a weak D call TRBD1 (5 bases). CDR3 sequence (DNA): TGTGCCAGCAGCTTAACTGGCAGGGAGACTGAAGCTTTCTTT. It specifies CASSLTGRETEAFF.